The next 21 T cell receptor beta chains were all read from a single sample in a study of blood T cell repertoires in COVID-19. Measured with immunoSEQ multiplex PCR; TCRdb has only the in-frame clones, and not every one. Of 300,000 or so clones listed, nearly 90% were seen once; the top ten hold approximately 5%. Sequencing was done on a sample of PBMCs or T cells enriched from blood (not recorded which). These receptors originate from a woman aged 25-40 years who had recovered from COVID-19.

The V gene is TRBV4-1, the J gene TRBJ1-6; 9 nucleotides line up with TRBD1. The germline V gene encodes CDR1 MGHRA and CDR2 YSYEKL. Unmatched junction bases numbered 5, after V lost 2 bases and J lost 0 bases. The length of the CDR3 is 18 residues. The CDR3 coding sequence is TGCGCCAGCAGCCAACTGACAGGGGGAAGCTCCTATAATTCACCCCTCCACTTT. Translated, it gives CASSQLTGGSSYNSPLHF.

This sequence joins TRBV19 and TRBJ1-2; a possible D gene is TRBD1 (5 bases). Per the germline V gene, CDR1 is LNHDA and CDR2 is SQIVND (reference sequence). This CDR3 contains 14 residues. Trimming shortened V by 5 bases and J by 1 base, and 11 bases separated the two germline ends. The CDR3 region has the DNA TGTGCCAGTAGTGTGGACACACATAACTATGGCTACACCTTC. Its translation: CASSVDTHNYGYTF.

The chain is built from TRBV6-5 and TRBJ1-1, with TRBD1 as a possible D gene (6 bases). Trimming removed 6 bases from V and 4 bases from J, with 15 bases in between. The CDR3 extends over 14 amino acids. Germline loops: CDR1 MNHEY, CDR2 SVGAGI. The CDR3 region has the DNA TGTGCCAGCAGGAATTTGGGGGGGGCCACTGAAGCTTTCTTT. It specifies CASRNLGGATEAFF.

The CDR3 spells CASSPSRVNTEAFF. CDR3 bases: TGTGCCAGCAGTCCCTCGAGGGTGAACACTGAAGCTTTCTTT. J is TRBJ1-1 and V is TRBV27; D not certain. Germline-derived CDR1 and CDR2 are MNHEY and SMNVEV (reference sequence). V shed 5 bases and J shed 0 bases, with 10 bases lying between them. CDR3 length: 14 amino acids.

The rearrangement uses TRBV24-1 and TRBJ2-1; 7 bases line up with TRBD2. CDR3 length: 14 residues. Germline V lookup: CDR1 KGHDR, CDR2 SFDVKD. The trim removed 3 bases at V and 6 bases at J, leaving 4 bases unmatched. The DNA for the CDR3 is TGTGCCACCAGTGATCGGCGGGGGTCCAATGAGCAGTTCTTC. It encodes CATSDRRGSNEQFF.

The V and J genes are TRBV14 and TRBJ1-2; TRBD1 might be the D (6 bases). Germline values: CDR1 SGHDN, CDR2 FVKESK. The CDR3 is 15 amino acids. The germline V and J ends were trimmed by 2 bases and 5 bases, with 15 bases remaining between them. The CDR3 protein is CASSQQTRDTYGYTF. CDR3 nucleotides: TGTGCCAGCAGCCAACAAACCAGGGACACTTATGGCTACACCTTC.

The chain uses TRBV19 and TRBJ1-2; D is possibly TRBD1 (5 bases). Trimming left V 6 bases short and J 7 bases short, with 12 bases between. The CDR3 length is 12 residues. CDR1 LNHDA and CDR2 SQIVND come from the germline V gene (reference sequence). This CDR3 reads CASSPGDSGYTF. The CDR3 bases are TGTGCCAGTAGCCCCGGTGACAGTGGCTACACCTTC.

The chain employs TRBV7-9 and TRBJ1-5; 7 bases match TRBD1. CDR3 length: 16 residues. V shed 4 bases, J shed 3 bases, and the junction held 9 bases outside the gene matches. CDR1 is SEHNR and CDR2 is FQNEAQ in the germline V gene (reference sequence). CDR3 amino acids: CASSSGQEPHNQPQHF. The CDR3 bases are TGTGCCAGCAGCTCAGGACAGGAGCCTCACAATCAGCCCCAGCATTTT. The full variable domain, in which reference TRBV7-9 and TRBJ1-5 provide the parts outside the CDR3, is DTGVSQNPRHKITKRGQNVTFRCDPISEHNRLYWYRQTLGQGPEFLTYFQNEAQLEKSRLLSDRFSAERPKGSFSTLEIQRTEQGDSAMYLCASSSGQEPHNQPQHFGDGTRLSIL.

The chain couples TRBV4-1 to TRBJ1-3; 7 nucleotides line up with TRBD1. The CDR3 spans 13 residues. Trimming at V came to 3 bases and at J to 7 bases, leaving 3 bases not matched to a gene. Germline assignment: CDR1 MGHRA and CDR2 YSYEKL. The CDR3 DNA follows: TGCGCCAGCAGCCAGACGACAGGGAACACCATATATTTT. This codes for CASSQTTGNTIYF.

This chain connects TRBV9 to TRBJ1-2; TRBD1 agrees at 9 bases. CDR1 and CDR2 from the germline V gene are SGDLS and YYNGEE. The CDR3 length is 14 residues. V lost 3 bases, J lost 8 bases, and 8 bases stayed unmatched. The CDR3 region has the DNA TGTGCCAGCAGCGAGGGACAGGGCAGGAGAGGCTACACCTTC. It translates to CASSEGQGRRGYTF.

The gene calls are TRBV15 and TRBJ2-7; D gene uncertain. Trimming removed 0 bases at V and 4 bases at J, with 10 bases between. Germline values: CDR1 LNHNV, CDR2 YYDKDF (reference sequence). The CDR3 consists of 14 residues. CDR3 protein: CATSREPGPYEQYF. In nucleotides, the CDR3 is TGTGCCACCAGCAGAGAGCCGGGTCCTTACGAGCAGTACTTC.

The rearrangement links TRBV6-8 to TRBJ2-5; no definite D call. This CDR3 is 14 amino acids long. The V end was cut by 7 bases, the J end by 5 bases, with 17 bases between. Germline assignment: CDR1 MNHGY and CDR2 SAAAGT. The CDR3 coding sequence is TGTGCCAGCACCCAGGCCCCGGCGTCGGAGACCCAGTACTTC. As protein: CASTQAPASETQYF.

The J gene is TRBJ1-3, the V gene TRBV6-1; D ambiguous. CDR1 is MNHNS, CDR2 SASEGT, per germline. The ends were cut back, 3 bases at V and 0 bases at J, with 9 bases in the middle. This CDR3 comprises 15 residues. CDR3 DNA: TGTGCCAGCAGTGAGGAGGGCTTCTCTGGAAACACCATATATTTT. Residues: CASSEEGFSGNTIYF.

CDR3 bases: TGTGCCAGCAGTGAACAGGAGAGGACTGTCCACGAGCAGTACTTC. Protein product: CASSEQERTVHEQYF. The chain links TRBV2 to TRBJ2-7; D perhaps matches TRBD2 (5 bases). This CDR3 spans 15 amino acids. Deletions cut 2 bases from V and 5 bases from J, with 16 bases between. Germline loops: CDR1 SNHLY, CDR2 FYNNEI.

The V gene is TRBV7-3, the J gene TRBJ2-6; possibly TRBD2 for D (5 bases). Germline V gene data show CDR1 as SGHTA and CDR2 as FQGTGA. This CDR3 is built from 17 residues. Trimming stripped 3 bases from V and 0 bases from J, with 12 bases between. CDR3 in DNA: TGTGCCAGCAGCTTCGGGAAACCTCCCTCTGGGGCCAACGTCCTGACTTTC. Its translation is CASSFGKPPSGANVLTF.

The chain links TRBV9 to TRBJ1-5; D gene ambiguous. Germline CDR1 is SGDLS and CDR2 is YYNGEE. V was pared by 0 bases and J by 3 bases, with 7 bases between. The CDR3 runs to 14 residues. Here the CDR3 reads CASSVGPVNQPQHF. CDR3 sequence (DNA): TGTGCCAGCAGCGTAGGCCCGGTCAATCAGCCCCAGCATTTT.

The chain carries TRBV5-1 and TRBJ1-4; 9 positions agree with TRBD1. Unmatched junction bases numbered 14, after V lost 2 bases and J lost 6 bases. The CDR3 is made up of 18 amino acids. Germline CDR1 SGHRS, CDR2 YFSETQ. CDR3 residues: CASSFRAGQGLADEKLFF. The CDR3 region has the DNA TGCGCCAGCAGCTTCCGTGCGGGACAGGGATTGGCGGATGAAAAACTGTTTTTT.

J is TRBJ2-1 and V is TRBV11-2; D gene unclear. Germline-derived CDR1 and CDR2 are SGHAT and FQNNGV. The CDR3 sequence is 17 residues long. V was cut by 1 base and J by 0 bases, with 13 bases left in between. CDR3 sequence (DNA): TGTGCCAGCAGCTTAGGGGCCCGGCCCAGCTCCTACAATGAGCAGTTCTTC. This sequence encodes CASSLGARPSSYNEQFF.

V usage is TRBV5-1 and J usage is TRBJ2-3; 9 positions match TRBD1. CDR1 SGHRS and CDR2 YFSETQ come from the germline V gene. CDR3 length: 17 residues. The J segment lost 4 bases and the V segment lost 3 bases, leaving 12 bases of the junction unmatched. DNA of the CDR3: TGCGCCAGCAGCTCGGGACAGGGCACTCCCCGGGCAGATACGCAGTATTTT. Its protein is CASSSGQGTPRADTQYF.

The rearrangement links TRBV7-9 to TRBJ1-2, with 7 bases fitting TRBD1. V was clipped by 5 bases and J by 4 bases; unmatched bases: 7. The germline V gene encodes CDR1 SEHNR and CDR2 FQNEAQ (reference sequence). This CDR3 comprises 14 residues. CDR3 sequence (DNA): TGTGCCAGCAGCAACCGGACAGGACCCTATGGCTACACCTTC. Translating it yields CASSNRTGPYGYTF. The full variable domain, completed using reference TRBV7-9 and TRBJ1-2, is DTGVSQNPRHKITKRGQNVTFRCDPISEHNRLYWYRQTLGQGPEFLTYFQNEAQLEKSRLLSDRFSAERPKGSFSTLEIQRTEQGDSAMYLCASSNRTGPYGYTFGSGTRLTVV.

This rearrangement joins TRBV14 to TRBJ1-1; perhaps TRBD1 as D (5 bases). This CDR3 is built from 13 residues. Germline V lookup: CDR1 SGHDN, CDR2 FVKESK. The V gene lost 5 bases and the J gene lost 7 bases, with 14 bases spanning the gap. As DNA, the CDR3 is TGTGCCAGCAGCACCCGACCCCAGGGTGAAGCTTTCTTT. Its translation is CASSTRPQGEAFF.